These 17 T cell receptor beta chains were all obtained from the same sample, sequenced in a study of T cells in Graves' hyperthyroidism and ophthalmopathy. Using RNA transcripts as the source, TCR beta CDR3 regions were amplified. The primer set for the first-round RT-PCR of the TCR CDR3 was HTBI. From the multiplex PCR reads, TCRdb called clonotypes with MiXCR, one entry per CDR3 protein. Among roughly 700,000 distinct CDR3 sequences listed, 35% were seen once. Sequenced input: blood. The receptors were gathered from a woman in her thirties or forties with Graves' hyperthyroidism.

About this clonotype itself: Its ends do not fully match the called genes, so a read error is possible. The chain couples TRBV7-9 to TRBJ2-1; the match to TRBD1 covers 7 bases. The V gene's germline CDR1 is SEHNR and CDR2 FQNEAQ (reference sequence). This CDR3 is built from 15 residues. In nucleotides, the CDR3 is TGTGCCAGCAGCTCAGGTAGAGGGGGCATCAATGGGCAGTTCTTC. Protein sequence: CASSSGRGGINGQFF. The variable domain in full, completed from reference TRBV7-9 and TRBJ2-1, reads DTGVSQNPRHKITKRGQNVTFRCDPISEHNRLYWYRQTLGQGPEFLTYFQNEAQLEKSRLLSDRFSAERPKGSFSTLEIQRTEQGDSAMYLCASSSGRGGINGQFFGPGTRLTVL.

This clonotype showed up many times. The chain recombines TRBV7-2 with TRBJ1-1, with 7 bases aligning to TRBD1. CDR3 size: 13 residues. Losses at the gene ends were 2 bases for V and 8 bases for J; bases not matched to a gene: 5. The germline V gene encodes CDR1 SGHTA and CDR2 FQGNSA. CDR3 region: CASSLRQGEEAFF. DNA for the CDR3: TGTGCCAGCAGCTTACGACAGGGAGAAGAAGCTTTCTTT.

This chain connects TRBV20-1 to TRBJ2-7; 7 bases line up with TRBD1. The trim removed 1 base at V and 3 bases at J, leaving 9 bases unmatched. CDR1 and CDR2 (germline): DFQATT, SNEGSKA (reference sequence). CDR3 length: 15 residues. The CDR3 here is CSARGGPGQFYEQYF. CDR3 bases: TGCAGTGCTAGAGGCGGACCGGGACAGTTCTACGAGCAGTACTTC.

This clonotype was detected only a few times. This sequence joins TRBV29-1 and TRBJ1-1, with 10 bases matching TRBD1. The germline gives CDR1 SQVTM, CDR2 ANQGSEA. V dropped 8 bases and J dropped 11; count of bases not matched to a gene: 17. The CDR3 consists of 14 residues. The CDR3 coding sequence is TGCAGCCTGGGCGGGGACAGGGGCAATAAAGGGGCTTTCTTT. Amino acids: CSLGGDRGNKGAFF.

The chain employs TRBV7-2 and TRBJ2-7; the D gene is possibly TRBD2 (5 bases). There are 14 residues in the CDR3. Looked up from germline, CDR1 is SGHTA and CDR2 is FQGNSA. V lost 3 bases, J lost 1 base, and 10 bases lay in between. The DNA of the CDR3 is TGTGCCAGCAGCTTGATTTCGGGGTCCTACGAGCAGTACTTC. It encodes CASSLISGSYEQYF.

The table lists this clonotype with many counts. The chain couples TRBV7-9 to TRBJ1-4, with TRBD1 matching 8 bases. There are 15 residues in the CDR3. CDR1 is SEHNR and CDR2 is FQNEAQ in the germline V gene (reference sequence). V shed 4 bases, J shed 8 bases, and the junction held 9 bases outside the gene matches. The CDR3 spells CASSSMDRDWEKLFF. CDR3 nucleotide sequence: TGTGCCAGCAGCTCTATGGACAGGGATTGGGAAAAACTGTTTTTT.

Concerning this clonotype itself: This clone may be a read error of a much larger clone one base away. The gene calls are TRBV7-2 and TRBJ1-1; possible D gene TRBD1, 5 bases. The CDR3 has 13 residues. CDR1 is SGHTA, CDR2 FQGNSA, per germline. The DNA for the CDR3 is TGTGCCAGCAGCCTTCGACAGAACACTGAAGCTTTGTTT. It translates to CASSLRQNTEALF.

On this clonotype itself: This may stem from a read error, because a much larger clone lies one nucleotide away. The chain links TRBV7-9 to TRBJ1-2; D call uncertain. There are 15 residues in the CDR3. The V gene's germline CDR1 is SEHNR and CDR2 FQNEAQ (reference sequence). The V gene lost 6 bases and the J gene lost 9 bases, with 23 bases spanning the gap. CDR3 coding DNA: TGTGCCAGCAGTTCGAGGCGGGAGCAGAGTTATTGCTACACCTTC. Translated: CASSSRREQSYCYTF.

The table lists this clonotype with a few counts. The genes are TRBV4-1 and TRBJ2-7; TRBD1 matches at 8 bases. V lost 6 bases to trimming and J lost 3 bases; unmatched junction nucleotides: 10. Germline V lookup: CDR1 MGHRA, CDR2 YSYEKL. The CDR3 has 15 residues. CDR3 DNA sequence: TGCGCCAGCAGAACTTCGGACAGGGAGAACTACGAGCAGTACTTC. It encodes CASRTSDRENYEQYF.

The chain recombines TRBV7-2 with TRBJ1-2, with TRBD1 matching 8 bases. The CDR3 length is 16 residues. With V trimmed by 1 base and J by 4 bases, 8 bases remained unmatched. CDR1 is SGHTA, CDR2 FQGNSA, per germline. The CDR3 DNA follows: TGTGCCAGCAGCTTAGGATTGCAGGGGGCTGGCTATGGCTACACCTTC. Encoded protein: CASSLGLQGAGYGYTF.

This clonotype was detected only a few times. This chain's CDR3 is CASSNRIRTESNSPLHF. The CDR3 DNA sequence: TGTGCCAGCAGTAACCGGATACGGACAGAGAGTAATTCACCCCTCCACTTT. The chain carries TRBV6-5 and TRBJ1-6; the D gene is possibly TRBD1 (6 bases). This CDR3 region has 17 residues. V gave up 5 bases and J gave up 6 bases, with 20 bases separating them. Germline loops: CDR1 MNHEY, CDR2 SVGAGI.

As to this clonotype: One base away lies a much larger clone, so this may be a sequencing read error. This chain joins TRBV20-1 and TRBJ1-1; a possible D gene is TRBD1 (5 bases). With 6 bases removed from V and 1 base from J, the gap between germline ends came to 15 bases. Germline V gene data show CDR1 as DFQATT and CDR2 as SNEGSKA (reference sequence). The CDR3 has 14 residues. DNA for the CDR3: TGCAGTGCCATAGGGGTGCAGCAGAACACTGAAGCTTTCTTT. This translates into CSAIGVQQNTEAFF.

Comment on this clonotype: The CDR3 carries no conserved terminal phenylalanine or tryptophan, so it likely arises from a read error. It is unclear where the CDR3 begins or ends on the DNA, so no DNA is shown, and the CDR3 is as TCRdb lists it. The V call is TRBV20-1, the J call TRBJ2-5. The CDR3 sequence runs 8 residues, both termini included. Germline CDR1 and CDR2: DFQATT and SNEGSKA (reference sequence). CDR3 amino acids: CSARLPAA.

The chain couples TRBV7-2 to TRBJ1-1; maybe TRBD1 (5 bases). CDR3 length: 14 amino acids. CDR1 is SGHTA, CDR2 FQGNSA, per germline. The germline V and J ends were trimmed by 10 bases and 0 bases, with 15 bases remaining between them. The CDR3 DNA is TGTGCCACCGCGCCGGGGCCCATGAACACTGAAGCTTTCTTT. Residues: CATAPGPMNTEAFF.

J is TRBJ1-1 and V is TRBV12-3 or TRBV12-4; D is uncertain. Between the trimmed V and J ends, which lost 1 base and 4 bases, there was a span of 13 bases. The CDR3 sequence is 15 residues long. CDR3 bases: TGTGCCAGCAGTTTAGACAGCGGGTTGGCCACTGAAGCTTTCTTT. This encodes CASSLDSGLATEAFF.

This clonotype was counted many times. V gene TRBV7-9 combines with J gene TRBJ2-5, with TRBD2 as a possible D gene (6 bases). Looked up from germline, CDR1 is SEHNR and CDR2 is FQNEAQ (reference sequence). The V end lost 5 bases, the J end lost 4 bases, and 17 bases lay between the germline ends. The CDR3 consists of 15 residues. The DNA of the CDR3 is TGTGCCAGCAGCCCTACTAGCATGTCTGGAGAGACCCAGTACTTC. Its translation is CASSPTSMSGETQYF.

In the case of this clonotype: A much larger clone differs by one base, so this may be a read error. The genes are TRBV5-4 and TRBJ1-1; D call uncertain. Trimming cost V 2 bases and J 5 bases, with 10 bases left between them. This CDR3 comprises 13 residues. Germline V gene sequence: CDR1 SGHNT, CDR2 YYREEE (reference sequence). CDR3 nucleotide sequence: TGTGCCAGCAGCTTCGATCTGGGAACTGAAGCTTTCTTT. Translation: CASSFDLGTEAFF.